This T cell receptor (beta chain) came from a study of sequential checkpoint blockade in melanoma. The treatment was: randomized to nivolumab then ipilimumab (arm A) or the reverse (arm B). Sorted cells were live CD3+CD8+, lacking CD19 and CD56, from PBMCs. Sequenced by immunoSEQ multiplex PCR; TCRdb stores in-frame clones only, minus some. The sample has under 20,000 clones, around 80% seen once. Trimming took 1 base from V and 13 from J, leaving 17 bases between them. CDR3 length: 15 residues. Germline values: CDR1 SEHNR, CDR2 FQNEAQ (reference sequence). This sequence originates from a human donor with melanoma. The genes are TRBV7-9 and TRBJ1-6; D call uncertain. Here the sequenced sample was CD8+ T cells sorted from blood (inferred from file names), taken from a patient given nivolumab and ipilimumab in sequence. The CDR3 region has the DNA TGTGCCAGCAGCTTAGATGAGGGATTAGGAGGGCCCCTCCACTTT. Its translation: CASSLDEGLGGPLHF. Drawing the rest from reference TRBV7-9 and TRBJ1-6, the complete variable domain is DTGVSQNPRHKITKRGQNVTFRCDPISEHNRLYWYRQTLGQGPEFLTYFQNEAQLEKSRLLSDRFSAERPKGSFSTLEIQRTEQGDSAMYLCASSLDEGLGGPLHFGNGTRLTVT.